Following are 29 T cell receptor beta chains from one sample sequenced in a study of blood T cells in healthy people across ages. Through a sample-barcoded 5' primer and a J-beta primer mix, a second PCR was run for roughly 7 to 12 cycles. One entry per CDR3 protein, called by TCRdb with MiXCR from the 5' RACE reads. The sample lists hundreds of thousands of distinct CDR3 sequences, about 30% seen once, with just over 15% in the top ten. The sample comprised blood. The receptors shown here come from a woman aged 80 or older in good health.

This clonotype was recorded many times. The chain carries TRBV5-1 and TRBJ1-1, with D maybe TRBD1 (5 bases). V was trimmed by 5 bases and J by 1 base, leaving 18 bases between them. The CDR3 loop spans 16 amino acids. Germline V gives CDR1 SGHRS, CDR2 YFSETQ. The CDR3 DNA reads TGCGCCAGCAGTGAGGGGTGGGGTGGCACGAACACTGAAGCTTTCTTT. It specifies CASSEGWGGTNTEAFF.

As to this clonotype: This clone may be a read error of a much larger clone one base away. The rearrangement links TRBV27 to TRBJ2-5; 13 bases agree with TRBD2. The V gene's germline CDR1 is MNHEY and CDR2 SMNVEV (reference sequence). Trimming took 6 bases from V and 11 from J; bases not matched to a gene: 12. This CDR3 is 15 amino acids long. The DNA of the CDR3 is TGTGCCAGCAGCCACGCACTAGCGGGGGGGCGTGAGCAGTACTTC. Translated: CASSHALAGGREQYF.

There are many counts of this clonotype. The chain employs TRBV27 and TRBJ1-5; D gene uncertain. This CDR3 spans 13 amino acids. The V and J ends lost 5 bases and 1 base respectively, with 6 bases between them. CDR1 and CDR2 from the germline V gene are MNHEY and SMNVEV (reference sequence). The CDR3 region is CASSTRSNQPQHF. CDR3 DNA sequence: TGTGCCAGCAGTACACGCAGCAATCAGCCCCAGCATTTT.

The chain recombines TRBV15 with TRBJ1-1; D is perhaps TRBD1 (5 bases). This CDR3 comprises 16 residues. Between the trimmed V and J ends, which lost 4 bases and 2 bases, there was a span of 17 bases. The germline gives CDR1 LNHNV, CDR2 YYDKDF (reference sequence). CDR3 coding DNA: TGTGCCACCAGCAAACGACCGGGACGTGGTAACACTGAAGCTTTCTTT. Amino acid sequence: CATSKRPGRGNTEAFF.

In this sample, this clonotype turned up many times. The chain couples TRBV20-1 to TRBJ1-6; 8 bases align to TRBD1. The CDR3 has 13 residues. The germline V gene encodes CDR1 DFQATT and CDR2 SNEGSKA (reference sequence). V was clipped by 0 bases and J by 10 bases; unmatched bases: 2. The CDR3 here is CSARDDRGSPLHF. In DNA form, the CDR3 reads TGCAGTGCTAGAGATGACAGGGGCTCACCCCTCCACTTT.

About this clonotype itself: This may arise from a read error, as a much more abundant clone is one base away. The chain joins TRBV7-9 to TRBJ2-3; D may be TRBD2 (5 bases). Trimming stripped 0 bases from V and 2 bases from J, with 6 bases between. The CDR3 spans 14 residues. CDR1 and CDR2 (germline): SEHNR, FQNEAQ (reference sequence). As DNA, the CDR3 is TGTGCCAGCAGCTTAGCCCTAGCCACAGATACGCAGTATTTT. It encodes CASSLALATDTQYF.

This clonotype was recorded many times. V is TRBV6-2 or TRBV6-3 and J is TRBJ2-5; 7 positions agree with TRBD2. CDR3 length: 15 amino acids. The germline CDR1 and CDR2 sequences are MNHEY and SVGEGT. With V trimmed by 7 bases and J by 5 bases, 13 bases remained unmatched. The CDR3 DNA reads as TGTGCCAGCACCCCCGGCGGTAGCGGGCGGGAGACCCAGTACTTC. Translating gives CASTPGGSGRETQYF.

V usage is TRBV6-5 and J usage is TRBJ2-2; tentative D call: TRBD2 (6 bases). The germline V gene has CDR1 MNHEY and CDR2 SVGAGI. V shed 0 bases and J shed 14 bases, with 19 bases lying between them. This CDR3 contains 15 residues. DNA for the CDR3: TGTGCCAGCAGTTACTCATCGGGGGTTATGGGTCCTCTGTTTTTT. Residues: CASSYSSGVMGPLFF.

The chain employs TRBV6-1 and TRBJ2-5, with D perhaps TRBD1 (5 bases). Trimming stripped 5 bases from V and 4 bases from J, with 20 bases between. The CDR3 has 16 amino acids. Germline V gene sequence: CDR1 MNHNS, CDR2 SASEGT. CDR3 nucleotides: TGTGCCAGCAGTCGTTTTAGTGTGGGGCTAGGAGAGACCCAGTACTTC. It translates to CASSRFSVGLGETQYF.

This clonotype has a count of ten or more. The rearrangement links TRBV9 to TRBJ2-3, with D possibly TRBD2 on 7 matching bases. The CDR3 has 15 amino acids. The V gene's germline CDR1 is SGDLS and CDR2 YYNGEE. Between the trimmed V and J ends, which lost 3 bases and 4 bases, there was a span of 15 bases. CDR3 bases: TGTGCCAGCAGCGAGGGGGGACTATCGGCAGATACGCAGTATTTT. It specifies CASSEGGLSADTQYF.

This clonotype was seen ten or more times. The chain joins TRBV6-2 or TRBV6-3 to TRBJ1-5, with D perhaps matching TRBD1 (5 bases). V was cut by 3 bases and J by 10 bases, with 13 bases left in between. Germline V lookup: CDR1 MNHEY, CDR2 SVGEGT. This CDR3 is 13 amino acids long. DNA of the CDR3: TGTGCCAGCAGTTATAATTCGGGGCGACCCCAGCATTTT. Its translation is CASSYNSGRPQHF.

This clonotype was detected a few times. One base away lies a much larger clone, so this may be a sequencing read error. The V and J genes are TRBV7-2 and TRBJ2-5; D may be TRBD1 or TRBD2 (6 bases each). CDR1 SGHTA and CDR2 FQGNSA come from the germline V gene. V lost 8 bases and J 11 bases, leaving 24 bases between the germline ends. The CDR3 covers 14 residues. CDR3 region: CASRSGASGNEQYF. The CDR3 region has the DNA TGTGCCAGCCGATCGGGGGCCTCGGGGAATGAGCAGTACTTC. The full variable domain, its missing parts supplied by reference TRBV7-2 and TRBJ2-5, is GAGVSQSPSNKVTEKGKDVELRCDPISGHTALYWYRQSLGQGLEFLIYFQGNSAPDKSGLPSDRFSAERTGGSVSTLTIQRTQQEDSAVYLCASRSGASGNEQYFGPGTRLLVL.

A few counts support this clonotype. This chain joins TRBV6-1 and TRBJ1-1; D gene ambiguous. V lost 4 bases and J lost 4, with 7 bases in between. The germline V gene encodes CDR1 MNHNS and CDR2 SASEGT. The CDR3 loop spans 12 amino acids. CDR3 DNA sequence: TGTGCCAGCAGTGGGTGGGCCACTGAAGCTTTCTTT. Translation gives CASSGWATEAFF.

This clonotype appeared many times. This rearrangement joins TRBV20-1 to TRBJ2-7; D perhaps matches TRBD2 (7 bases). Trimming removed 6 bases from V and 4 bases from J, with 22 bases in between. CDR1 and CDR2 from the germline V gene are DFQATT and SNEGSKA (reference sequence). The CDR3 runs 15 residues. The CDR3 region is CSAPTPGGPPYEQYF. The DNA for the CDR3 is TGCAGTGCCCCCACCCCCGGGGGGCCCCCATACGAGCAGTACTTC.

Details on this clonotype: A much more abundant neighbour one base away suggests this may be a read error. The chain is built from TRBV7-9 and TRBJ2-1; a weak D match, TRBD2 (7 bases). V was trimmed by 1 base and J by 13 bases, leaving 17 bases between them. Germline CDR1 is SEHNR and CDR2 is FQNEAQ (reference sequence). The CDR3 has 14 amino acids. The CDR3 nucleotides are TGTGCCAGCAGCTTAGGACAGGCGGGGGAGACCCAGTTCTTC. This encodes CASSLGQAGETQFF.

The chain joins TRBV5-1 to TRBJ2-1; no definite D call. Germline V CDR1 and CDR2: SGHRS, YFSETQ. CDR3 size: 13 residues. V lost 5 bases to trimming and J lost 3 bases, with 9 bases between them. The CDR3: CASRSQNYNEQFF. As DNA, the CDR3 is TGCGCCAGCAGGAGTCAGAACTACAATGAGCAGTTCTTC. The variable domain in full, completed from reference TRBV5-1 and TRBJ2-1, reads KAGVTQTPRYLIKTRGQQVTLSCSPISGHRSVSWYQQTPGQGLQFLFEYFSETQRNKGNFPGRFSGRQFSNSRSEMNVSTLELGDSALYLCASRSQNYNEQFFGPGTRLTVL.

The CDR3 coding sequence is TGTGCCAGCAGTGCAGGGTTCTCACCCTACAATGAGCAGTTCTTC. Protein product: CASSAGFSPYNEQFF. The V call is TRBV27, the J call TRBJ2-1; D is perhaps TRBD1 (5 bases). CDR1 MNHEY and CDR2 SMNVEV come from the germline V gene (reference sequence). The ends were cut back, 5 bases at V and 2 bases at J, with 13 bases in the middle. The CDR3 spans 15 residues.

In regard to this clonotype: One base away lies a much larger clone, so this may be a sequencing read error. The chain couples TRBV30 to TRBJ2-5, with a possible D match to TRBD1 (5 bases). The J call could be wrong; TRBJ2-7 is a better fit for the DNA end. CDR1 is GTSNPN, CDR2 SVGIG, per germline (reference sequence). The CDR3 has 12 residues. CDR3 nucleotide sequence: TGTGCCTGGGAGGCAGGGATCTACGAGCAGTACTTC. This encodes CAWEAGIYEQYF.

This clonotype was detected once. V and J are TRBV7-2 and TRBJ1-1; a weak D match, TRBD1 (6 bases). Germline V gene sequence: CDR1 SGHTA, CDR2 FQGNSA. V was shortened by 5 bases and J by 11 bases, with 24 bases between the two germline ends. This CDR3 has 15 residues. For the CDR3, the DNA is TGTGCCAGCAGCACGGGAGACAGGCTCGCGCGGCTGGCTTTCTTT. As protein: CASSTGDRLARLAFF.

This clonotype came up many times. The V gene is TRBV28, the J gene TRBJ1-4; maybe TRBD1 (5 bases). V gave up 2 bases and J gave up 5 bases, with 9 bases separating them. Germline CDR1 MDHEN, CDR2 SYDVKM. This CDR3 spans 14 amino acids. CDR3 sequence (DNA): TGTGCCAGCAGTTTAGGGACGGCGAATGAAAAACTGTTTTTT. Residues: CASSLGTANEKLFF.

This clonotype was seen repeatedly, ten times or more. The V call is TRBV5-1, the J call TRBJ2-3, with D perhaps matching TRBD1 (6 bases). Germline V gives CDR1 SGHRS, CDR2 YFSETQ. V lost 4 bases and J lost 0, with 12 bases in between. The CDR3 has 15 residues. The CDR3 sequence: CASSLQGSSTDTQYF. As DNA, the CDR3 is TGCGCCAGCAGCCTTCAGGGGTCTAGCACAGATACGCAGTATTTT.

This clonotype was seen at least ten times. The CDR3 sequence: CASSFSWTGGSSTDTQYF. The CDR3 coding sequence is TGCGCCAGCAGTTTTTCCTGGACAGGGGGCTCCAGCACAGATACGCAGTATTTT. This rearrangement joins TRBV5-1 to TRBJ2-3; 11 nucleotides align to TRBD1. Trimming took 5 bases from V and 0 from J; bases not matched to a gene: 11. Germline V gene lookup returns CDR1 SGHRS and CDR2 YFSETQ. The CDR3 runs to 18 residues. The full variable domain, with the rest looked up from reference TRBV5-1 and TRBJ2-3, is KAGVTQTPRYLIKTRGQQVTLSCSPISGHRSVSWYQQTPGQGLQFLFEYFSETQRNKGNFPGRFSGRQFSNSRSEMNVSTLELGDSALYLCASSFSWTGGSSTDTQYFGPGTRLTVL.

To note about this clonotype: At one end the junction does not follow the germline gene, possibly because of a read error. This chain links TRBV5-1 with TRBJ2-7; D not certain. Germline V CDR1 and CDR2: SGHRS, YFSETQ. The CDR3 contains 12 residues. The CDR3 sequence is CASSLEGYERYF. Here the CDR3 DNA reads TGCGCCAGCAGCTTGGAAGGATACGAGCGGTACTTC.

This clonotype came up once. This rearrangement joins TRBV5-1 to TRBJ2-1; 8 bases line up with TRBD2. Trimming took 4 bases from V and 4 from J; bases not matched to a gene: 10. This CDR3 region has 16 residues. The germline gives CDR1 SGHRS, CDR2 YFSETQ. The CDR3 DNA follows: TGCGCCAGCAGCCCTTGGGCTAGCGGGTCGTACAATGAGCAGTTCTTC. This gives the protein CASSPWASGSYNEQFF.

This clonotype was observed many times. The CDR3, as DNA: TGTGCCAGCAGCTTAACAGGGACAGCCGGCTACGAGCAGTACTTC. Protein sequence: CASSLTGTAGYEQYF. The rearrangement joins TRBV7-2 to TRBJ2-7; TRBD1 aligns across 7 bases. This CDR3 has 15 amino acids. The germline gives CDR1 SGHTA, CDR2 FQGNSA. J gave up 3 bases and V 2 bases, and 7 bases lay outside the gene matches.

The sample holds many counts of this clonotype. J is TRBJ2-3 and V is TRBV5-1, with D possibly TRBD1 on 5 matching bases. Germline values: CDR1 SGHRS, CDR2 YFSETQ. V shed 0 bases and J shed 3 bases, with 11 bases lying between them. The CDR3 extends over 15 amino acids. The CDR3 protein is CASSLASRETDTQYF. The CDR3, as DNA: TGCGCCAGCAGCTTGGCATCCAGGGAAACAGATACGCAGTATTTT.

In its sample, this clonotype was seen many times. This chain joins TRBV7-2 and TRBJ2-7; TRBD2 is a possible D gene (6 bases). CDR1 and CDR2 (germline): SGHTA, FQGNSA. V was cut by 5 bases and J by 2 bases, with 13 bases left in between. The CDR3 totals 14 residues. CDR3 bases: TGTGCCAGCAGCACACGACTAGAAGCCTACGAGCAGTACTTC. Its translation is CASSTRLEAYEQYF.

This clonotype was recorded at least ten times. The chain links TRBV28 to TRBJ2-5, with 8 bases fitting TRBD1. The germline V gene has CDR1 MDHEN and CDR2 SYDVKM. The CDR3 runs 14 residues. V shed 6 bases and J 5 bases; nucleotides not matched to a gene: 8. CDR3: CASSQQGAGETQYF. The CDR3 DNA reads as TGTGCCAGCAGCCAGCAGGGGGCTGGTGAGACCCAGTACTTC.

This clonotype was seen a handful of times. A much more abundant neighbour one base away suggests this may be a read error. This sequence joins TRBV7-3 and TRBJ2-4; perhaps TRBD1 as D (6 bases). The closer fit of TRBJ2-5 to the DNA end suggests the J call may be wrong. The germline gives CDR1 SGHTA, CDR2 FQGTGA. The CDR3 covers 17 residues. In DNA, the CDR3 is TGTGTCAGCAGCTTGGAGAGGGACACCCAGATACCGGAGACCCAGTACTTC. It translates to CVSSLERDTQIPETQYF.